Below, one T cell receptor beta chain is given with its context. Trimming took off 0 bases at V and 4 bases at J, with 22 bases between the two ends. This CDR3 is built from 18 residues. CDR1 is SGDLS, CDR2 YYNGEE, per germline. The data are from a study of blood T cell repertoires in COVID-19. Sequencing was performed with immunoSEQ multiplex PCR; in TCRdb, only in-frame clones are kept and a portion is missing. The sample yields about 210,000 clones, about nine tenths seen once. J is TRBJ1-2 and V is TRBV9, with D hard to call. Sequenced: peripheral blood. The source of this sequence is a woman between 40 and 55 years old with acute or convalescent COVID-19. The CDR3 region has the DNA TGTGCCAGCAGCGTAGTAACCCTCGATGGCCTGAACCTCTATGGCTACACCTTC. Protein: CASSVVTLDGLNLYGYTF.